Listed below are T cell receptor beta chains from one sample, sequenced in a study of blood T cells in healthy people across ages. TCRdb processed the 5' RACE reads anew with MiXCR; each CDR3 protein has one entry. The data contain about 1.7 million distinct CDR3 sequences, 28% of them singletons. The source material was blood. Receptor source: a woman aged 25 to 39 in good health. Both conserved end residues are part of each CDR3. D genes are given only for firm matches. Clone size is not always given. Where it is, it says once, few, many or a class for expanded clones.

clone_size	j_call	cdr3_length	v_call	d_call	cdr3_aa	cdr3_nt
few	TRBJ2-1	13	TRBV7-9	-	CASSLRRCDEQFF	TGTGCCAGCAGCTTACGCAGGTGCGATGAGCAGTTCTTC
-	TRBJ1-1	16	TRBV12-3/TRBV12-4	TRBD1	CASSGGTVRMNTEAFF	TGTGCCAGCAGTGGGGGGACAGTCCGAATGAACACTGAAGCTTTCTTT
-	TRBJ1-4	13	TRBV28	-	CASRGDVNEKLFF	TGTGCCAGCAGAGGGGACGTCAATGAAAAACTGTTTTTT
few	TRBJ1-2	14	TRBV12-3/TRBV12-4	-	CASSPGENPYGYTF	TGTGCCAGCAGCCCCGGCGAGAACCCATATGGCTACACCTTC
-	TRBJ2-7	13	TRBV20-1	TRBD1	CSGTGDISYEQYF	TGCAGTGGAACAGGGGACATCTCCTACGAGCAGTACTTC
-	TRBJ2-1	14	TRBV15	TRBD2	CATSGSRSGGAQFF	TGTGCCACCAGCGGCTCAAGAAGCGGGGGCGCGCAGTTCTTC
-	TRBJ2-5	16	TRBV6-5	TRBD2	CASSYGTSGPQETQYF	TGTGCCAGCAGTTACGGGACTAGCGGGCCCCAAGAGACCCAGTACTTC
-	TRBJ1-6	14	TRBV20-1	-	CSAEEGIYNSPLHF	TGCAGTGCCGAGGAGGGGATTTATAATTCACCCCTCCACTTT
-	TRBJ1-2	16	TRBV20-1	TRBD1	CSARTNPGQGGDGYTF	TGCAGTGCTAGAACCAACCCGGGACAGGGAGGAGATGGCTACACCTTC
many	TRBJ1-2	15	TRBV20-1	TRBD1	CSAGTGLSANYGYTF	TGCAGTGCCGGGACAGGCCTATCCGCTAACTATGGCTACACCTTC
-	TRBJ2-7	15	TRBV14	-	CASSQDWLRSYEQYF	TGTGCCAGCAGCCAAGATTGGCTTCGCTCCTACGAGCAGTACTTC
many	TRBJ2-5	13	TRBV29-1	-	CSAPGPREETQYF	TGCAGCGCTCCGGGGCCGCGGGAAGAGACCCAGTACTTC
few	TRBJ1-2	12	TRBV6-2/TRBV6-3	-	CASSYIRDGYTF	TGTGCCAGCAGTTATATCCGGGATGGCTACACCTTC
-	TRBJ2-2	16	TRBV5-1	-	CASSLDGNLEVGELFF	TGCGCCAGCAGCTTGGATGGGAACTTGGAGGTCGGGGAGCTGTTTTTT
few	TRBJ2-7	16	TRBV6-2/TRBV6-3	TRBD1	CASSYSRTGGRNEQYF	TGTGCCAGCAGTTACTCGAGGACAGGGGGACGGAACGAGCAGTACTTC
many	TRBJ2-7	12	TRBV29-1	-	CSVVAGDYEQYF	TGCAGCGTTGTGGCAGGGGACTACGAGCAGTACTTC
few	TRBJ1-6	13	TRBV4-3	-	CASSQGFNSPLHF	TGCGCCAGCAGCCAAGGGTTTAATTCACCCCTCCACTTT
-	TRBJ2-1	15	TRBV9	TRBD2	CASSASALASNGQFF	TGTGCCAGCAGCGCGTCGGCACTAGCGAGCAATGGGCAGTTCTTC
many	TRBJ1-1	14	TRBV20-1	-	CSARDKTGNTEAFF	TGCAGTGCTAGAGACAAGACGGGGAACACTGAAGCTTTCTTT
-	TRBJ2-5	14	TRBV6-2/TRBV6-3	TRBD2	CASRIQLAGMTQYF	TGTGCCAGCAGAATTCAACTAGCGGGGATGACCCAGTACTTC
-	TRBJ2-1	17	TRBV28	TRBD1	CASSFATGQSSYNEQFF	TGTGCCAGCAGCTTTGCAACGGGACAGAGCTCCTACAATGAGCAGTTCTTC
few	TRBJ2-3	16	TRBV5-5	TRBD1	CASTLTGTGVEDTQYF	TGTGCCAGCACCTTGACCGGGACAGGGGTAGAAGATACGCAGTATTTT
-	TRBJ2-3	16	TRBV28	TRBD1	CAGSFGTGRREDTQYF	TGTGCCGGCAGTTTCGGGACAGGTAGGAGGGAAGATACGCAGTATTTT
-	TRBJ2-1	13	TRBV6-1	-	CASSEANDNEQFF	TGTGCCAGCAGTGAAGCAAATGACAATGAGCAGTTCTTC
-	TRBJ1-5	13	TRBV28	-	CASRDDGIQPQHF	TGTGCCAGCAGGGATGATGGAATTCAGCCCCAGCATTTT
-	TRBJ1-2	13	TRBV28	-	CASSLPGPWGYTF	TGTGCCAGCAGTTTACCAGGCCCATGGGGCTACACCTTC
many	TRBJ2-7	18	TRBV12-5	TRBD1	CASGLASTSLGTDYEQYF	TGTGCTAGTGGTTTGGCATCTACAAGCTTGGGGACAGACTACGAGCAGTACTTC
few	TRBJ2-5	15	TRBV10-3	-	CAISESGQMGETQYF	TGTGCCATCAGTGAGTCGGGACAAATGGGGGAGACCCAGTACTTC
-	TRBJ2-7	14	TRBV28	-	CASRAAYRSNEQYF	TGTGCCAGCAGGGCGGCCTACCGGAGCAACGAGCAGTACTTC
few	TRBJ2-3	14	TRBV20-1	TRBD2	CSAGTSDRTDTQYF	TGCAGTGCTGGAACTAGCGATCGGACAGATACGCAGTATTTT
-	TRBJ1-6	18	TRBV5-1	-	CANSLDGTRVGYNSPLHF	TGCGCCAACAGCTTGGATGGCACCCGTGTCGGGTATAATTCACCCCTCCACTTT
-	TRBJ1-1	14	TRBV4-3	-	CASSPHGGFTEAFF	TGCGCCAGCAGTCCCCACGGAGGTTTCACTGAAGCTTTCTTT
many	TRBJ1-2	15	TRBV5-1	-	CASSLTQEKAGSYTF	TGCGCCAGCAGCTTGACCCAGGAGAAGGCGGGGAGCTACACCTTC
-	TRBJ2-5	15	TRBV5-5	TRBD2	CASSTGLVGAETQYF	TGTGCCAGCAGCACGGGACTAGTGGGAGCAGAGACCCAGTACTTC
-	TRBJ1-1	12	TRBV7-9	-	CASSDRRLEAFF	TGTGCCAGCAGCGATCGACGGCTTGAAGCTTTCTTT
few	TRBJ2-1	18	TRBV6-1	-	CASRRGSGIRGVYNEQFF	TGTGCCAGCAGGAGGGGTAGCGGGATCAGGGGGGTGTACAATGAGCAGTTCTTC
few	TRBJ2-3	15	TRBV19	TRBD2	CATRRPASGGGTQYF	TGTGCCACTCGGCGTCCGGCTAGCGGGGGGGGTACGCAGTATTTT
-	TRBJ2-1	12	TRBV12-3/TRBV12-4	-	CASRRTISEQFF	TGTGCCAGCAGGCGGACTATTAGTGAGCAGTTCTTC
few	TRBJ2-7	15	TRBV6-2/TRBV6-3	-	CASSPDSVSSYEQYF	TGTGCCAGCAGTCCGGACAGCGTAAGCTCCTACGAGCAGTACTTC
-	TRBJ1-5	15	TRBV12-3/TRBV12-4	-	CAGSAGREGYKPQHF	TGTGCCGGCAGTGCGGGTAGGGAGGGTTACAAGCCCCAGCATTTT
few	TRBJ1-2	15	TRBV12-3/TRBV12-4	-	CASSLGRSHDYGYTF	TGTGCCAGCAGTTTGGGCAGGAGCCACGACTATGGCTACACCTTC
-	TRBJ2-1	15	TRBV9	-	CASGVGGAYDSEQFF	TGTGCCAGCGGCGTAGGAGGGGCGTATGACAGTGAGCAGTTCTTC
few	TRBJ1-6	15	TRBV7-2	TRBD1	CASSLRQGGDSPLHF	TGTGCCAGCAGCCTTCGACAGGGTGGGGATTCACCCCTCCACTTT
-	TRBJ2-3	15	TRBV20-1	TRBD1	CSATRTGSTTDTQYF	TGCAGTGCTACGAGGACAGGATCGACTACAGATACGCAGTATTTT
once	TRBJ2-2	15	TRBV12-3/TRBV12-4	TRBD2	CASSHGLDRHWELFF	TGTGCCAGCAGCCATGGACTAGATCGTCACTGGGAGCTGTTTTTT
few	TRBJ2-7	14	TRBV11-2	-	CASSWEDGPYEQYF	TGTGCCAGCAGCTGGGAGGACGGACCCTACGAGCAGTACTTC